The 19 T cell receptor beta chains presented below share a single source sample, sequenced in a study of cytotoxic CD8 clonotypes in ibrutinib-treated CLL. Assay: immunoSEQ multiplex PCR; the TCRdb copy retains only in-frame clones and omits some. The sample consists of about 85,000 clones, about four fifths of them appearing once. Specimen: PBMCs, collected after 12 months of ibrutinib treatment. The origin of the receptors is a human donor with chronic lymphocytic leukemia.

The chain combines TRBV5-1 with TRBJ1-5; tentative D call: TRBD1 (6 bases). The CDR3 spans 13 residues. V shed 0 bases and J shed 5 bases, with 6 bases lying between them. The germline CDR1 and CDR2 sequences are SGHRS and YFSETQ. The CDR3 nucleotides are TGCGCCAGCAGCTTGGCAGGGGATCAGCCCCAGCATTTT. It encodes CASSLAGDQPQHF.

The chain joins TRBV9 to TRBJ2-5, with D perhaps matching TRBD1 (5 bases). Trimming took 5 bases from V and 2 from J, leaving 13 bases between them. The CDR3 runs 14 residues. Germline assignment: CDR1 SGDLS and CDR2 YYNGEE. The DNA of the CDR3 is TGTGCCAGCAGTCCAGGGTGGCTGCAAGAGACCCAGTACTTC. It codes for CASSPGWLQETQYF.

The V and J genes are TRBV7-9 and TRBJ1-2; D ambiguous. Trimming shortened V by 3 bases and J by 4 bases, and 12 bases separated the two germline ends. Germline values: CDR1 SEHNR, CDR2 FQNEAQ (reference sequence). CDR3 length: 14 amino acids. The CDR3 nucleotides read TGTGCCAGCAGCTTCCCGACCGAAAGCTATGGCTACACCTTC. This translates into CASSFPTESYGYTF.

This sequence joins TRBV7-3 and TRBJ2-5, with D perhaps TRBD1 or TRBD2 (6 bases each). The ends were cut back, 2 bases at V and 0 bases at J, with 7 bases in the middle. CDR3 length: 14 amino acids. Germline CDR1 reads SGHTA; CDR2 reads FQGTGA. CDR3 nucleotide sequence: TGTGCCAGCAGCTTAGGGGGGCACCAAGAGACCCAGTACTTC. It encodes CASSLGGHQETQYF.

The chain is built from TRBV27 and TRBJ2-7; unclear D gene. Trimming stripped 6 bases from V and 6 bases from J, with 12 bases between. Germline lookup yields CDR1 MNHEY and CDR2 SMNVEV (reference sequence). The CDR3 runs 12 residues. CDR3 nucleotide sequence: TGTGCCAGCAGCTACGCCCGTGGCGAGCAGTACTTC. Amino acids: CASSYARGEQYF.

The CDR3 is CASSFGPPQYF. CDR3 in DNA: TGTGCCAGCAGCTTTGGGCCCCCCCAGTATTTT. V and J are TRBV7-2 and TRBJ2-3, with D unresolved. This CDR3 has 11 amino acids. The V end was cut by 3 bases, the J end by 12 bases, with 10 bases between. Germline V gene sequence: CDR1 SGHTA, CDR2 FQGNSA.

This sequence joins TRBV21-1 and TRBJ1-2; TRBD1, as called in the table, went unchecked against the DNA. TRBV21-1 is a known pseudogene. The CDR3 spans 14 residues. The DNA of the CDR3 is TGTGCCAGCACCGACAAGACAGGTGCGAGGGGCTACACCTTC. This translates into CASTDKTGARGYTF.

V and J are TRBV7-2 and TRBJ2-7; D is ambiguous. CDR1 and CDR2 (germline): SGHTA, FQGNSA. The CDR3 consists of 15 residues. Trimming removed 5 bases at V and 0 bases at J, with 14 bases between. In DNA form, the CDR3 reads TGTGCCAGCAGCCTCGTGGCGACAAGCTCCTACGAGCAGTACTTC. It is translated as CASSLVATSSYEQYF.

CDR3 protein: CASIPHQGAYEQYF. CDR3 DNA sequence: TGTGCCAGCATCCCGCACCAGGGGGCCTACGAGCAGTACTTC. The rearrangement links TRBV6-6 to TRBJ2-7, with 7 positions matching TRBD1. Per germline, CDR1 MNHNY and CDR2 SVGAGI (reference sequence). V was clipped by 7 bases and J by 2 bases; unmatched bases: 8. This CDR3 has 14 residues.

The rearrangement joins TRBV6-5 to TRBJ2-1; D gene uncertain. The V end lost 6 bases, the J end lost 8 bases, and 8 bases lay between the germline ends. CDR1 and CDR2 (germline): MNHEY, SVGAGI. CDR3 length equals 11 residues. The CDR3 loop reads CASSRSDEQFF. Written as DNA, the CDR3 is TGTGCCAGCAGCCGCAGCGATGAGCAGTTCTTC.

This CDR3 is CASSKVWLMGDTQYF. The CDR3 coding sequence is TGTGCCAGCAGCAAAGTGTGGCTAATGGGAGATACGCAGTATTTT. The chain links TRBV21-1 to TRBJ2-3. TRBV21-1 is deemed a pseudogene. CDR3 length: 15 residues.

The genes are TRBV18 and TRBJ1-4, with TRBD1 matching over 11 bases. J was trimmed by 15 bases and V by 3 bases; bases with no gene match: 9. From germline, CDR1 is KGHSH and CDR2 LQKENI. The CDR3 runs 14 residues. This CDR3 reads CASSPGTGGENVFF. In DNA form, the CDR3 reads TGTGCCAGCTCACCGGGGACAGGGGGTGAAAACGTGTTTTTT. The full variable domain, in which reference TRBV18 and TRBJ1-4 provide the parts outside the CDR3, is NAGVMQNPRHLVRRRGQEARLRCSPMKGHSHVYWYRQLPEEGLKFMVYLQKENIIDESGMPKERFSAEFPKEGPSILRIQQVVRGDSAAYFCASSPGTGGENVFFGSGTQLSVL.

This sequence joins TRBV6-5 and TRBJ1-5, with 11 bases fitting TRBD1. Germline V gene data show CDR1 as MNHEY and CDR2 as SVGAGI. Germline trimming cut 5 bases from V and 7 bases from J; bases unmatched to any gene: 7. CDR3 size: 15 residues. CDR3 region: CASSQLGQGAQPQHF. The CDR3 nucleotides are TGTGCCAGCAGTCAACTAGGACAGGGGGCCCAGCCCCAGCATTTT.

A note on this clone: An end of the junction does not agree with germline; a read error may underlie this. CDR3 region: CASSLMLGRRVF. The CDR3 coding sequence is TGTGCCAGCAGTTTAATGTTGGGGCGAAGGGTGTTC. The chain couples TRBV28 to TRBJ2-7; maybe TRBD1 (5 bases). Looked up from germline, CDR1 is MDHEN and CDR2 is SYDVKM. The CDR3 extends over 12 amino acids.

About this clone itself: The germline gene is not matched at one end of the junction; a read error may be the cause. The gene calls are TRBV5-1 and TRBJ1-6, with D perhaps TRBD1 (5 bases). The CDR3 spans 15 residues. Looked up from germline, CDR1 is SGHRS and CDR2 is YFSETQ. The chain's CDR3 is CASSPLGQGSSPLHF. CDR3 DNA: TGTGCCAGCAGCCCGCTTGGGCAGGGAAGTTCACCCCTCCACTTT.

The rearrangement links TRBV19 to TRBJ1-4; D is uncertain. V was cut by 6 bases and J by 3 bases, with 8 bases left in between. Germline CDR1 and CDR2: LNHDA and SQIVND (reference sequence). The CDR3 covers 13 residues. The CDR3 loop is CASRLGANEKLFF. The CDR3 DNA follows: TGTGCCAGTAGGCTCGGGGCTAATGAAAAACTGTTTTTT.

The V and J genes are TRBV27 and TRBJ1-5; weak D call: TRBD1 (5 bases). The CDR3 covers 15 residues. With 7 bases removed from V and 7 bases from J, the gap between germline ends came to 20 bases. CDR1 MNHEY and CDR2 SMNVEV come from the germline V gene (reference sequence). CDR3 residues: CASTLYWGPGQPQHF. CDR3 nucleotide sequence: TGTGCCAGCACCCTTTATTGGGGCCCCGGGCAGCCCCAGCATTTT.

The chain uses TRBV7-3 and TRBJ2-2, with D perhaps matching TRBD1 (5 bases). The germline V and J ends were trimmed by 8 bases and 2 bases, with 9 bases remaining between them. In germline, CDR1 is SGHTA, CDR2 FQGTGA. CDR3 length equals 13 residues. CDR3 in DNA: TGTGCCAGCTCGGACATAAACACCGGGGAGCTGTTTTTT. Translated: CASSDINTGELFF. The whole variable domain, filled in from reference TRBV7-3 and TRBJ2-2, reads GAGVSQTPSNKVTEKGKYVELRCDPISGHTALYWYRQSLGQGPEFLIYFQGTGAADDSGLPNDRFFAVRPEGSVSTLKIQRTERGDSAVYLCASSDINTGELFFGEGSRLTVL.

The V call is TRBV7-3, the J call TRBJ2-3, with TRBD1 as a possible D gene (6 bases). Trimming cost V 1 base and J 4 bases, with 12 bases left between them. Germline loops: CDR1 SGHTA, CDR2 FQGTGA. This CDR3 has 15 amino acids. CDR3 region: CASSLSRDTPDTQYF. Written as DNA, the CDR3 is TGTGCCAGCAGCTTAAGTCGGGACACCCCAGATACGCAGTATTTT.